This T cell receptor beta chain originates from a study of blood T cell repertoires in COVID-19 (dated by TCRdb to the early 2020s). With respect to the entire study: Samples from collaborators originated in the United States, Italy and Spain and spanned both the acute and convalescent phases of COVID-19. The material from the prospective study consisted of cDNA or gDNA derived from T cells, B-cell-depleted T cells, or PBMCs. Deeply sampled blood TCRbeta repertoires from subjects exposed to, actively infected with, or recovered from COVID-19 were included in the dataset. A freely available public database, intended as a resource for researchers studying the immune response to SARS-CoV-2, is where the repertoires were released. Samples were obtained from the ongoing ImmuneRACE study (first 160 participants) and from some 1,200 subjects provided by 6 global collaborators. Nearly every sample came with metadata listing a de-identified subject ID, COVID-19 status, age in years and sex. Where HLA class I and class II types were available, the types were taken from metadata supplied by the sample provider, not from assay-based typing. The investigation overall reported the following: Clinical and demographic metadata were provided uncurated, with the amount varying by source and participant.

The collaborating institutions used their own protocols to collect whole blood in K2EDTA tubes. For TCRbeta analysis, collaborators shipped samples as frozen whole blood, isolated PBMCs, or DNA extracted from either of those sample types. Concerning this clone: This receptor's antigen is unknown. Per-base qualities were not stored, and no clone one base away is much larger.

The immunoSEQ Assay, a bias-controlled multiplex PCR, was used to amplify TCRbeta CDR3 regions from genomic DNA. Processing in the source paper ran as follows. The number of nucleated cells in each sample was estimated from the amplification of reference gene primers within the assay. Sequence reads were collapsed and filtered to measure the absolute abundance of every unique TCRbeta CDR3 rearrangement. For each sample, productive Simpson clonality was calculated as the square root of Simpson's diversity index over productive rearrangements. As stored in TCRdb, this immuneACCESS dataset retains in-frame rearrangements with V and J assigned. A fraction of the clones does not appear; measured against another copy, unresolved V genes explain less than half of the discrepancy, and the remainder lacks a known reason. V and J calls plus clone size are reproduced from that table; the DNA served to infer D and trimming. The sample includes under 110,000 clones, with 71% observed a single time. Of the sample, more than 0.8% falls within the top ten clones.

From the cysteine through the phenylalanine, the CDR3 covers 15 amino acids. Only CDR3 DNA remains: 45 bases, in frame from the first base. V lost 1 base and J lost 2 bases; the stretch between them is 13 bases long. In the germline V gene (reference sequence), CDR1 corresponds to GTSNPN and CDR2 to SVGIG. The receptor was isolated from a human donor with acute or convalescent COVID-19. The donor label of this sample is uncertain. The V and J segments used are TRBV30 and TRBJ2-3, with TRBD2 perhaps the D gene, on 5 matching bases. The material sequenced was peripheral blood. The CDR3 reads CAWSGGTGFTDTQYF. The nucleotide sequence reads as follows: TGTGCCTGGAGTGGCGGAACGGGGTTCACAGATACGCAGTATTTT.